The present T cell receptor (beta chain) was sequenced within a study of T cells after posttransplantation cyclophosphamide. Profiled with immunoSEQ multiplex PCR; TCRdb holds only in-frame clones, not every one. The repertoire consists of a few thousand clones, with 73% occurring once and the leading ten covering over 50%. Findings and limits, study-wide: Donor-recipient repertoire similarity was low at 1-2 months, rising over year one. Tissue-infiltrating T cells from skin or gut overlapped little with blood T cells. After PTCy, TRB diversity resembled that of CNI/methotrexate controls.

V gave up 11 bases and J gave up 1 base, with 11 bases separating them. The CDR3 is 13 amino acids. From germline, CDR1 is LNHDA and CDR2 SQIVND (reference sequence). Busulfan-fludarabine conditioning, marrow transplant, and cyclophosphamide on days +3 and +4 were administered. The count of this clone is one. Its antigen remains unknown. The sequencing here drew on CD8+ T cells sorted from PBMCs, taken 242 days after a stem cell transplant with posttransplant cyclophosphamide. The receptor was derived from a male patient younger than 45 who received an allogeneic stem cell transplant from a related donor, was CMV-positive, and had no GVHD. Certain T cells may be donor cells from the graft. V gene TRBV19 combines with J gene TRBJ2-2, with D tentatively TRBD1 (6 bases). The CDR3 region has the DNA TGTGCCTGCCGACAGGAGAACACCGGGGAGCTGTTTTTT. Its protein is CACRQENTGELFF.